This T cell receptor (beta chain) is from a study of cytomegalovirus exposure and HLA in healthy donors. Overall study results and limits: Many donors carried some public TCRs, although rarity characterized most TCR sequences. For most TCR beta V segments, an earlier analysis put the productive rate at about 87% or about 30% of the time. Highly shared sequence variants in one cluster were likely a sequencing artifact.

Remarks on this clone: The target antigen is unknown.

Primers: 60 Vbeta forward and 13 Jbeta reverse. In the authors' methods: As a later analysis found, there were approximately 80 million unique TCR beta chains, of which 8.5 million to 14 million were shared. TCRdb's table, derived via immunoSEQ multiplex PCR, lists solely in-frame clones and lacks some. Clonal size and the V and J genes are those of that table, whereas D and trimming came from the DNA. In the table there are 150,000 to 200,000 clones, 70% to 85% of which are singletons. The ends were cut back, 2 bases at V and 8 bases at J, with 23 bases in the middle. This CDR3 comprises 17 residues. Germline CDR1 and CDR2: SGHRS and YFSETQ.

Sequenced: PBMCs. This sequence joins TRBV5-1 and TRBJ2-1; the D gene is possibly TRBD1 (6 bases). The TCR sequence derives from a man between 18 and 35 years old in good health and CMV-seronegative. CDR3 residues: CASSFRGTTSTLYEQFF. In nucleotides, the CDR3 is TGCGCCAGCAGCTTTAGGGGGACAACTTCAACTCTGTATGAGCAGTTCTTC. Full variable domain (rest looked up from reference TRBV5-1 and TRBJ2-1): KAGVTQTPRYLIKTRGQQVTLSCSPISGHRSVSWYQQTPGQGLQFLFEYFSETQRNKGNFPGRFSGRQFSNSRSEMNVSTLELGDSALYLCASSFRGTTSTLYEQFFGPGTRLTVL.